The 16 T cell receptor beta chains given below trace back to one sample, sequenced in a study of T-cell memory formation after mild COVID-19. TCRdb reanalysed the 5' RACE reads using MiXCR and keeps one entry per CDR3 protein. Altogether about 190,000 distinct CDR3 sequences are present, around 21% being singletons, with the ten largest covering around 23%. Sequencing was performed on PBMCs or a T cell subset sorted from them (not recorded which). Receptors were obtained from an adult woman who had mild COVID-19 (a few samples of this study predate the infection). Cell type and time point are not known.

The genes are TRBV24-1 and TRBJ2-3, with a tentative D call TRBD1 (6 bases). V gave up 7 bases and J gave up 3 bases, with 16 bases separating them. Germline assignment: CDR1 KGHDR and CDR2 SFDVKD. This CDR3 spans 15 amino acids. The CDR3 sequence is CATSKANRVTDTQYF. CDR3 DNA sequence: TGTGCCACCAGCAAGGCCAACAGGGTGACAGATACGCAGTATTTT.

CDR3 in DNA: TGTGCCAGCAGCTTTGGGACAGGGGAGACCCAGTACTTC. This sequence encodes CASSFGTGETQYF. V usage is TRBV11-2 and J usage is TRBJ2-5; 9 bases are shared with TRBD1. This CDR3 has 13 amino acids. J was trimmed by 5 bases and V by 3 bases; bases with no gene match: 1. From germline, CDR1 is SGHAT and CDR2 FQNNGV.

The chain couples TRBV2 to TRBJ1-6; D is uncertain. The V end was cut by 1 base, the J end by 0 bases, with 13 bases between. CDR3 size: 18 residues. The germline V gene encodes CDR1 SNHLY and CDR2 FYNNEI. The CDR3 here is CASSEGRLRVSYNSPLHF. DNA for the CDR3: TGTGCCAGCAGTGAAGGAAGGTTGAGGGTCTCCTATAATTCACCCCTCCACTTT.

The rearrangement uses TRBV7-6 and TRBJ2-1; 7 nucleotides line up with TRBD2. Per germline, CDR1 SGHVS and CDR2 FNYEAQ. With 1 base clipped from V and 8 bases from J, the junction kept 8 bases outside the gene matches. The CDR3 runs 15 residues. CDR3 in amino acids: CASSLGGGSPYEQFF. CDR3 coding DNA: TGTGCCAGCAGCTTAGGGGGCGGGAGTCCGTATGAGCAGTTCTTC.

This clonotype was seen more than once but under ten times. The chain combines TRBV5-1 with TRBJ2-7, with D perhaps matching TRBD1 (5 bases). CDR1 SGHRS and CDR2 YFSETQ come from the germline V gene. The CDR3 is 12 amino acids. The V end lost 6 bases, the J end lost 5 bases, and 12 bases lay between the germline ends. The CDR3 loop is CASIPQANEQYF. As DNA, the CDR3 is TGCGCCAGCATCCCACAGGCCAACGAGCAGTACTTC.

This clonotype has ten or more counts. In DNA form, the CDR3 reads TGTGCCAGCAGCTTACGGGGAGAATCGCGTTATGAGCAGTTCTTC. This codes for CASSLRGESRYEQFF. The chain joins TRBV11-3 to TRBJ2-1; D is perhaps TRBD2 (5 bases). CDR1 and CDR2 from the germline V gene are SGHNT and YENEEA. The CDR3 has 15 residues. V was trimmed by 2 bases and J by 8 bases, leaving 16 bases between them.

This clonotype was recorded a few times. The chain carries TRBV5-5 and TRBJ2-7; the D is unclear. V gave up 0 bases and J gave up 2 bases, with 12 bases separating them. The CDR3 extends over 15 amino acids. CDR1 and CDR2 (germline): SGHKS, YYEKEE (reference sequence). CDR3 sequence (DNA): TGTGCCAGCAGCTTGGCCAACAGCCAAACCTACGAGCAGTACTTC. As protein: CASSLANSQTYEQYF.

The V gene is TRBV7-9, the J gene TRBJ2-3, with a weak D call TRBD1 (5 bases). The CDR3 is 15 residues long. Per germline, CDR1 SEHNR and CDR2 FQNEAQ (reference sequence). The ends were cut back, 5 bases at V and 1 base at J, with 13 bases in the middle. This CDR3 reads CASSAPGMGTDTQYF. The CDR3, as DNA: TGTGCCAGCAGCGCCCCAGGGATGGGCACAGATACGCAGTATTTT. Complete variable domain (other parts from reference TRBV7-9 and TRBJ2-3): DTGVSQNPRHKITKRGQNVTFRCDPISEHNRLYWYRQTLGQGPEFLTYFQNEAQLEKSRLLSDRFSAERPKGSFSTLEIQRTEQGDSAMYLCASSAPGMGTDTQYFGPGTRLTVL.

The genes are TRBV4-1 and TRBJ1-1, with D possibly being TRBD1 (5 bases). CDR3 length: 16 amino acids. The germline V and J ends were trimmed by 1 base and 3 bases, with 15 bases remaining between them. Per germline, CDR1 MGHRA and CDR2 YSYEKL. The CDR3 spells CASSQGTGPVDTEAFF. The CDR3 nucleotides read TGCGCCAGCAGCCAAGGTACAGGCCCGGTGGACACTGAAGCTTTCTTT.

This clonotype came up once. CDR3: CASSYGSSYGYTF. CDR3 DNA: TGTGCCAGCAGTTACGGTAGTTCTTATGGCTACACCTTC. The rearrangement joins TRBV6-5 to TRBJ1-2; no clear D gene. Trimming cost V 2 bases and J 5 bases, with 9 bases left between them. The CDR3 is 13 amino acids. The germline V gene encodes CDR1 MNHEY and CDR2 SVGAGI.

The J gene is TRBJ2-1, the V gene TRBV5-5; 7 bases align to TRBD1. The CDR3 covers 18 residues. In germline, CDR1 is SGHKS, CDR2 YYEKEE (reference sequence). V lost 6 bases and J lost 3; bases outside the gene matches: 18. CDR3 nucleotide sequence: TGTGCCAGCACCGAATCTCTACCGGGGACAGTCTTCTACAATGAGCAGTTCTTC. It codes for CASTESLPGTVFYNEQFF.

This chain uses TRBV7-9 with TRBJ2-7; 10 nucleotides line up with TRBD2. CDR3 size: 16 residues. Germline CDR1 is SEHNR and CDR2 is FQNEAQ (reference sequence). Trimming removed 5 bases from V and 4 bases from J; junction bases left unmatched: 11. The CDR3 loop is CASSAPGTSVRYEQYF. The CDR3 coding sequence is TGTGCCAGCAGCGCCCCCGGGACTAGCGTTCGATACGAGCAGTACTTC.

This clonotype has just a few counts. The rearrangement uses TRBV29-1 and TRBJ1-3, with D hard to call. The CDR3 covers 13 residues. V was pared by 6 bases and J by 0 bases, with 9 bases between. CDR1 and CDR2 (germline): SQVTM, ANQGSEA. CDR3 protein: CSVNTLSGNTIYF. The CDR3 coding sequence is TGCAGCGTGAACACCCTCTCTGGAAACACCATATATTTT.

This chain links TRBV20-1 with TRBJ2-1; the match to TRBD2 covers 8 bases. CDR3 length: 17 residues. Trimming at V came to 6 bases and at J to 7 bases, leaving 20 bases not matched to a gene. Germline CDR1 reads DFQATT; CDR2 reads SNEGSKA (reference sequence). The CDR3 loop reads CSADRKPRYSGENEQFF. The DNA for the CDR3 is TGCAGTGCCGATCGAAAGCCCAGATATAGCGGGGAGAATGAGCAGTTCTTC.

The chain couples TRBV27 to TRBJ1-6; D is unresolved. V was clipped by 5 bases and J by 7 bases, with 6 bases between them. This CDR3 has 12 residues. The germline CDR1 and CDR2 sequences are MNHEY and SMNVEV (reference sequence). The CDR3 DNA follows: TGTGCCAGCAGTCCGATCAATTCACCCCTCCACTTT. Its translation is CASSPINSPLHF.

The chain joins TRBV27 to TRBJ1-6; D is possibly TRBD1 (5 bases). V lost 5 bases and J lost 2, with 13 bases in between. The CDR3 totals 16 residues. CDR1 is MNHEY, CDR2 SMNVEV, per germline (reference sequence). CDR3 DNA: TGTGCCAGCAGTGGTAACTTGGGGGCCTATAATTCACCCCTCCACTTT. Its protein product is CASSGNLGAYNSPLHF.